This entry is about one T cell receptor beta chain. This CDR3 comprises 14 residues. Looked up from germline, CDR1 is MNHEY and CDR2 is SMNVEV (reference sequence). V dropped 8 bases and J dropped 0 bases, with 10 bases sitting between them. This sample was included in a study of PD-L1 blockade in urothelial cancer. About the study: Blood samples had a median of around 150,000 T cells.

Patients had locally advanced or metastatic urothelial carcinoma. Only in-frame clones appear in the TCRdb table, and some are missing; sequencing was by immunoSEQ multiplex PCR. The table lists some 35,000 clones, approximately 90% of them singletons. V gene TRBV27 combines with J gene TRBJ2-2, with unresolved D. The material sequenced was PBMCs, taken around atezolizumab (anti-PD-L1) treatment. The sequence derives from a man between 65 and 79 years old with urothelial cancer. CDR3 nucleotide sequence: TGTGCCAGCCTGCGGCGTCCGAACACCGGGGAGCTGTTTTTT. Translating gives CASLRRPNTGELFF.